This T cell receptor (beta chain) comes out of a study of OX40 agonist ivuxolimab in advanced cancers. The wider study: While on treatment, patients had intravenous ivuxolimab at 0.01 to 10 mg/kg every 2 weeks. Dose-escalation cases comprised hepatocellular carcinoma, melanoma, renal cell or head and neck cancer. Partial responses were seen in three patients, one with hepatocellular carcinoma and two with cutaneous melanoma.

The V end lost 5 bases, the J end lost 7 bases, and 24 bases lay between the germline ends. Germline V gene sequence: CDR1 SEHNR, CDR2 FQNEAQ (reference sequence). The CDR3 spans 16 residues. The data were produced by immunoSEQ multiplex PCR, yet TCRdb's version contains in-frame clones alone and is incomplete. The sample consists of 55,000 to 75,000 clones, around 87% of them appearing once. Sample: CD4+ or CD8+ T cells sorted from blood, taken in a trial of the OX40 agonist ivuxolimab. This receptor was identified in an adult with an advanced solid tumor such as melanoma, head and neck, liver or kidney cancer. The chain recombines TRBV7-9 with TRBJ2-7; tentatively, D is TRBD1 or TRBD2 (6 bases each). In DNA form, the CDR3 reads TGTGCCAGCAGCCCAGGTGGGGGCGGAGTAGGGACTGAGCAGTACTTC. Translating gives CASSPGGGGVGTEQYF.